This TCR beta chain was documented in a study of T cell changes during pregnancy in multiple sclerosis. This CDR3 comprises 13 residues. The germline CDR1 and CDR2 sequences are SGDLS and YYNGEE. V lost 3 bases and J lost 5, with 8 bases in between. Produced via immunoSEQ multiplex PCR; TCRdb's table is partial and in-frame only. The sample shows 30,000 or so clones, 80% to 90% of them seen only once. The sample consisted of CD8+ T cells from peripheral blood mononuclear cells, taken in the second trimester of pregnancy. The genes are TRBV9 and TRBJ2-2; D is ambiguous. This receptor was identified in a female donor with multiple sclerosis, enrolled in a pregnancy study. CDR3 coding DNA: TGTGCCAGCAGCGAGATAGATACCGGGGAGCTGTTTTTT. Protein sequence: CASSEIDTGELFF.